Sequencing of this T cell receptor beta chain was carried out in a study of control samples from healthy donors and cancer patients. This table comes from immunoSEQ multiplex PCR, and its TCRdb copy is limited to in-frame clones, with some not included. This table holds over 120,000 clones, more than 85% found once. Only a few counts were recorded for this clone. Germline CDR1 and CDR2: SGHTA and FQGNSA. The CDR3 runs 13 residues. J gave up 5 bases and V 1 base, and 2 bases lay outside the gene matches. The chain links TRBV7-2 to TRBJ2-7, with TRBD2 matching over 7 bases. This receptor was obtained from a man aged 25-40 years in good health. The sequenced sample was blood. This chain's CDR3 is CASSLDRGDEQYF. CDR3 bases: TGTGCCAGCAGCTTAGATCGGGGGGACGAGCAGTACTTC.